One sample yielded the 6 T cell receptor beta chains listed below, sequenced in a study of T cells in Graves' hyperthyroidism and ophthalmopathy. Researchers amplified the TCR beta CDR3 regions from RNA transcripts. First-round RT-PCR targeting the TCR CDR3 was performed with the HTBI primer set. TCRdb redid the calling of the multiplex PCR reads with MiXCR, one entry per CDR3 protein. The profile covers approximately 380,000 distinct CDR3 sequences, with around 18% appearing a single time and 40% taken by the ten largest. Sequences were obtained from blood. Every receptor here comes from a man between 18 and 29 years old with Graves' ophthalmopathy.

For this clonotype: The junction shows a germline mismatch at one end, possibly a read error. The rearrangement joins TRBV10-2 to TRBJ1-1; D is perhaps TRBD1 (6 bases). The CDR3 has 13 amino acids. From germline, CDR1 is WSHSY and CDR2 SAAADI. The CDR3: CASTEGGNTGALF. The CDR3, as DNA: TGCGCCAGCACCGAAGGGGGGAACACTGGAGCTCTCTTT.

At least ten counts were recorded for this clonotype. The V gene is TRBV6-5, the J gene TRBJ1-1; D gene ambiguous. Germline V lookup: CDR1 MNHEY, CDR2 SVGAGI. This CDR3 has 17 residues. The V end lost 2 bases, the J end lost 7 bases, and 23 bases lay between the germline ends. The CDR3 here is CASSYHQDFPPSREAFF. The CDR3 nucleotides read TGTGCCAGCAGTTACCATCAGGATTTCCCCCCAAGCCGTGAAGCTTTCTTT.

The table lists this clonotype with a few counts. The chain combines TRBV7-9 with TRBJ1-1, with D unresolved. V was pared by 2 bases and J by 1 base, with 8 bases between. Germline CDR1 and CDR2: SEHNR and FQNEAQ (reference sequence). The CDR3 spans 14 residues. CDR3 DNA: TGTGCCAGCAGCTTACCCTCTTCGAACACTGAAGCTTTCTTT. The encoded protein is CASSLPSSNTEAFF.

The chain recombines TRBV5-5 with TRBJ2-2, with TRBD2 as a possible D gene (5 bases). This CDR3 spans 17 amino acids. Germline-derived CDR1 and CDR2 are SGHKS and YYEKEE (reference sequence). Trimming removed 1 base from V and 4 bases from J, with 17 bases in between. The CDR3 DNA sequence: TGTGCCAGCAGCTTGAGCCTTGTGGCTAGCTCCACCGGGGAGCTGTTTTTT. Translation gives CASSLSLVASSTGELFF.

This clonotype has only one observation. This may stem from a read error, because a much larger clone lies one nucleotide away. V usage is TRBV7-2 and J usage is TRBJ1-5; D not resolved. This CDR3 has 15 amino acids. CDR1 SGHTA and CDR2 FQGNSA come from the germline V gene. The CDR3 spells CASGLSVHSNQPQHF. The CDR3 coding sequence is TGTGCCAGCGGCTTGTCAGTTCATAGCAATCAGCCCCAGCATTTT.

This clonotype was observed at least ten times. The rearrangement uses TRBV5-1 and TRBJ2-1; the match to TRBD2 covers 12 bases. The CDR3 sequence is 14 residues long. V gave up 6 bases and J gave up 8 bases; unmatched junction bases: 6. Germline V gene data show CDR1 as SGHRS and CDR2 as YFSETQ. CDR3: CASNLAGGLDEQFF. Written as DNA, the CDR3 is TGCGCCAGCAACCTAGCGGGGGGGCTGGATGAGCAGTTCTTC.